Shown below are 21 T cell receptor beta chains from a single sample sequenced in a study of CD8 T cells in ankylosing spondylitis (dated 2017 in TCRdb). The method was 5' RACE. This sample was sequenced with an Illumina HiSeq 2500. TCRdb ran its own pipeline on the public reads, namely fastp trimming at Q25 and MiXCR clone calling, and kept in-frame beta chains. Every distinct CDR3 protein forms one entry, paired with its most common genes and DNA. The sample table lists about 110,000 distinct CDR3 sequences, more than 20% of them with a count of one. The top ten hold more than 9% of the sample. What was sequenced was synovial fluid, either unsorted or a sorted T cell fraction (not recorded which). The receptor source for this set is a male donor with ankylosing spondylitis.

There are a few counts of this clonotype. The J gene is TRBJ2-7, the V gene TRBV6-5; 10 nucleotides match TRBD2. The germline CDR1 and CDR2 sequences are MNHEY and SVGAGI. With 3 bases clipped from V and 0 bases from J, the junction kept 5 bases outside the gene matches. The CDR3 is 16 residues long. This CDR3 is CASSYSTSGDSYEQYF. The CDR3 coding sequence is TGTGCCAGCAGTTATAGTACTAGCGGGGACTCCTACGAGCAGTACTTC.

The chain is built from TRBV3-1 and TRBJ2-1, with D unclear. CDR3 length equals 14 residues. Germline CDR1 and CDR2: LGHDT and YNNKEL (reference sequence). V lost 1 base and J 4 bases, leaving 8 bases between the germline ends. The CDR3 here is CASSQAHAYNEQFF. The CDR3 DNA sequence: TGTGCCAGCAGCCAAGCTCACGCATACAATGAGCAGTTCTTC.

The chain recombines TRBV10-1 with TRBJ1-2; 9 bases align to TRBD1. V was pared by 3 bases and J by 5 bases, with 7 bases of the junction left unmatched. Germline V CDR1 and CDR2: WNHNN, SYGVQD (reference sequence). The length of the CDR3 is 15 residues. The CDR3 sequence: CASSDPGQGVYGYTF. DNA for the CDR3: TGCGCCAGCAGTGACCCGGGACAGGGAGTATATGGCTACACCTTC.

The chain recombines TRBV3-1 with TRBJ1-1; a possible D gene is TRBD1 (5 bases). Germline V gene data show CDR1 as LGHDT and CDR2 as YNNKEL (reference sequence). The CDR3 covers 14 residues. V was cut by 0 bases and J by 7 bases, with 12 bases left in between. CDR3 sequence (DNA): TGTGCCAGCAGCCAAGATTGGGGGGGGATTGAAGCTTTCTTT. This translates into CASSQDWGGIEAFF.

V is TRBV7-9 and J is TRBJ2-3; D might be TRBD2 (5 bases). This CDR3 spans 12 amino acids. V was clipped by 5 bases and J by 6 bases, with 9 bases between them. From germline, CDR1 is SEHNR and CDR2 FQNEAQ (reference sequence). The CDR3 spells CASSPRRDTQYF. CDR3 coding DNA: TGTGCCAGCAGCCCCCGGAGGGATACGCAGTATTTT.

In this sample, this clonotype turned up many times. The CDR3 spells CASSGTGDGYSNQPQHF. CDR3 bases: TGTGCCAGCAGCGGGACAGGCGACGGATATAGCAATCAGCCCCAGCATTTT. The chain uses TRBV7-9 and TRBJ1-5, with 8 bases aligning to TRBD1. The ends lost 5 bases at V and 0 bases at J; junction bases unmatched: 9. Germline lookup yields CDR1 SEHNR and CDR2 FQNEAQ (reference sequence). The CDR3 extends over 17 amino acids.

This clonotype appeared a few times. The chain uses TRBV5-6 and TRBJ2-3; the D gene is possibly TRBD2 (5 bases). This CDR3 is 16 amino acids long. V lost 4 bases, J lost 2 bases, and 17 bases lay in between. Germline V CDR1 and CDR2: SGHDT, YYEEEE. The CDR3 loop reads CASSHEGPSYTDTQYF. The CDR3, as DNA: TGTGCCAGCAGCCATGAGGGCCCAAGCTACACAGATACGCAGTATTTT.

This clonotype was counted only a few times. The CDR3, as DNA: TGTGCCAGCAGCCAAGGGTATATCGGGAGTCTCGAGCAGTACTTC. This codes for CASSQGYIGSLEQYF. This rearrangement joins TRBV3-1 to TRBJ2-7; D is perhaps TRBD2 (6 bases). Germline CDR1 LGHDT, CDR2 YNNKEL (reference sequence). This CDR3 comprises 15 residues. The V end was cut by 1 base, the J end by 6 bases, with 16 bases between.

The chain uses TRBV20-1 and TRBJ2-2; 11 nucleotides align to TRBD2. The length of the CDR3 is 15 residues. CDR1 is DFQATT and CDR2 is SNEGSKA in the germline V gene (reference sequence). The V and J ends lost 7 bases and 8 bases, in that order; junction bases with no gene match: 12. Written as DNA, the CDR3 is TGCAGTGTAGGGACTAGCGGAGTCAATCTGGGGGAGCTGTTTTTT. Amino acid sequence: CSVGTSGVNLGELFF.

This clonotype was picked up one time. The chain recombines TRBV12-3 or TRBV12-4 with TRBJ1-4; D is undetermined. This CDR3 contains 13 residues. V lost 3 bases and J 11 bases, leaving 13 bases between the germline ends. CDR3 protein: CASSFPLPSKLFF. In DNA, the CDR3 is TGTGCCAGCAGTTTCCCGCTCCCGTCGAAACTGTTTTTT.

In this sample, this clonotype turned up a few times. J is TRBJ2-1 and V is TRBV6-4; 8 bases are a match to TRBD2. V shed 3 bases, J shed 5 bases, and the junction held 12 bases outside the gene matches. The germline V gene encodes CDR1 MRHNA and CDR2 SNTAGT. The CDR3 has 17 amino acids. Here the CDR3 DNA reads TGTGCCAGCAGTGAAATTTGGTCGGGAGGGCTTGACAATGAGCAGTTCTTC. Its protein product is CASSEIWSGGLDNEQFF.

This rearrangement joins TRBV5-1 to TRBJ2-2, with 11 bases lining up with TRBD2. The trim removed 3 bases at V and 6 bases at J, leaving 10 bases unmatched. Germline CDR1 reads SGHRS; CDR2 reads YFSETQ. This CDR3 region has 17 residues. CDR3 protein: CASSWGVLAGGAGELFF. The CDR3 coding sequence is TGCGCCAGCAGCTGGGGGGTCCTAGCGGGAGGAGCCGGGGAGCTGTTTTTT.

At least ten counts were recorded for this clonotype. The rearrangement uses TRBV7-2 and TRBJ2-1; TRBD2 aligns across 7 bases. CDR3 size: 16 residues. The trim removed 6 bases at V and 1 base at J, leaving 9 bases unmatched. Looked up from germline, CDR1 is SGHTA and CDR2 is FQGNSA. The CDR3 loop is CASRTSAILSYNEQFF. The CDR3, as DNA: TGTGCCAGCAGAACTAGCGCGATCCTATCCTACAATGAGCAGTTCTTC.

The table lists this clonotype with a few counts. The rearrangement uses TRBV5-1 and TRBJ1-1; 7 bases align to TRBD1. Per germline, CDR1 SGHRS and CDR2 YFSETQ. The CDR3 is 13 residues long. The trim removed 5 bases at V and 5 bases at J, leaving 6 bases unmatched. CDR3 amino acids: CASSEGARTEAFF. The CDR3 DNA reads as TGCGCCAGCAGTGAGGGGGCGAGGACTGAAGCTTTCTTT. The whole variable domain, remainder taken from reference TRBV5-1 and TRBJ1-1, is KAGVTQTPRYLIKTRGQQVTLSCSPISGHRSVSWYQQTPGQGLQFLFEYFSETQRNKGNFPGRFSGRQFSNSRSEMNVSTLELGDSALYLCASSEGARTEAFFGQGTRLTVV.

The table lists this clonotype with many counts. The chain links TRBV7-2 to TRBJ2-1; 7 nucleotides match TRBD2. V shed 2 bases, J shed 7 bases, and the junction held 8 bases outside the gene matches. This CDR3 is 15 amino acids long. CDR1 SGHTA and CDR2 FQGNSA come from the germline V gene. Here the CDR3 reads CASSLLGLRENEQFF. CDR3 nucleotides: TGTGCCAGCAGCTTATTGGGACTACGAGAAAATGAGCAGTTCTTC.

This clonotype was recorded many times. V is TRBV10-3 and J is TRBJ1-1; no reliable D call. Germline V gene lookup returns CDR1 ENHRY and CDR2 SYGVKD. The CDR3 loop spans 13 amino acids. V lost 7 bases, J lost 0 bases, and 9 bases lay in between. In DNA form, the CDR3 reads TGTGCCATCACTCCCAACCTGAACACTGAAGCTTTCTTT. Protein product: CAITPNLNTEAFF.

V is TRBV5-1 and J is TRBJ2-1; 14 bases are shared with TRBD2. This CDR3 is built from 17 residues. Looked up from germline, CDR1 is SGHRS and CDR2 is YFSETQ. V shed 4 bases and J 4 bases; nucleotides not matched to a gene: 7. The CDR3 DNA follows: TGCGCCAGCAGCGAACCGGGACTAGCGGGGGTGTACAATGAGCAGTTCTTC. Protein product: CASSEPGLAGVYNEQFF.

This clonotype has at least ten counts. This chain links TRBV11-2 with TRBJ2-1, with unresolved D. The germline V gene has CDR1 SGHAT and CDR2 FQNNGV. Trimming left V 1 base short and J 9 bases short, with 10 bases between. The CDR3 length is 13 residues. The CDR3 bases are TGTGCCAGCAGCTTAGCGGCCTTATCTGAGCAGTTCTTC. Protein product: CASSLAALSEQFF.

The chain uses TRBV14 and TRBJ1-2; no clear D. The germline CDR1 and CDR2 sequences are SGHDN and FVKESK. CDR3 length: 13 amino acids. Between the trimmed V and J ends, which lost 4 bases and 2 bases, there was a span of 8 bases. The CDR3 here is CASSPDGNYGYTF. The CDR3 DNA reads TGTGCCAGCAGCCCTGACGGAAACTATGGCTACACCTTC.

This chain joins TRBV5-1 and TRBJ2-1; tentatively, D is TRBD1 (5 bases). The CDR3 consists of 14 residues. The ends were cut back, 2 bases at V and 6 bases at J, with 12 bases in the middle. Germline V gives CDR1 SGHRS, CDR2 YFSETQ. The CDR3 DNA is TGCGCCAGCAGCTTCCAGGGTAATGGCAATGAGCAGTTCTTC. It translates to CASSFQGNGNEQFF.

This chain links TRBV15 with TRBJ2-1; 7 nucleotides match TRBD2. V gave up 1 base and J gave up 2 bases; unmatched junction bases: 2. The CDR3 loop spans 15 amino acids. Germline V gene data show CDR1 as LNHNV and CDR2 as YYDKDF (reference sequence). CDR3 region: CATSRGRGAYNEQFF. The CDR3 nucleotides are TGTGCCACCAGCAGAGGTCGGGGGGCCTACAATGAGCAGTTCTTC.